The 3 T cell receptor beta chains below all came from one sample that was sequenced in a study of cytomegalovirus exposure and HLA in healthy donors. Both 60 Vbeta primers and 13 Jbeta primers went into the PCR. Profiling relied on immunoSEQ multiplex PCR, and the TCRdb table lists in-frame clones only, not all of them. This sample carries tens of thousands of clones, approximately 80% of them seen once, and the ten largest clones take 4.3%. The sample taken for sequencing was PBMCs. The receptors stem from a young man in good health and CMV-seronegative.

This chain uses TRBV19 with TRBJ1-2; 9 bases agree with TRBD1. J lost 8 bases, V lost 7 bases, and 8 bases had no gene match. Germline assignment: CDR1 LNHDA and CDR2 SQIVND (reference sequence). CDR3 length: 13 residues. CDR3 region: CASTRGQGDGYTF. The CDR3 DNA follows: TGTGCCAGTACCAGGGGACAGGGAGACGGCTACACCTTC.

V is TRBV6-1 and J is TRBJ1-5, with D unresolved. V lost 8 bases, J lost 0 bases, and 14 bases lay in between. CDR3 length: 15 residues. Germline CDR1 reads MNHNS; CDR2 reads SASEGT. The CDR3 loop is CASLPPGYSNQPQHF. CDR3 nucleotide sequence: TGTGCCAGCCTTCCCCCAGGTTATAGCAATCAGCCCCAGCATTTT.

CDR3: CASSGLAGETKGTDTQYF. As DNA, the CDR3 is TGCGCCAGCAGTGGACTAGCGGGGGAGACCAAAGGGACAGATACGCAGTATTTT. The chain recombines TRBV10-2 with TRBJ2-3; 12 bases agree with TRBD2. This CDR3 comprises 18 residues. V was clipped by 4 bases and J by 3 bases; unmatched bases: 11. Germline-derived CDR1 and CDR2 are WSHSY and SAAADI.